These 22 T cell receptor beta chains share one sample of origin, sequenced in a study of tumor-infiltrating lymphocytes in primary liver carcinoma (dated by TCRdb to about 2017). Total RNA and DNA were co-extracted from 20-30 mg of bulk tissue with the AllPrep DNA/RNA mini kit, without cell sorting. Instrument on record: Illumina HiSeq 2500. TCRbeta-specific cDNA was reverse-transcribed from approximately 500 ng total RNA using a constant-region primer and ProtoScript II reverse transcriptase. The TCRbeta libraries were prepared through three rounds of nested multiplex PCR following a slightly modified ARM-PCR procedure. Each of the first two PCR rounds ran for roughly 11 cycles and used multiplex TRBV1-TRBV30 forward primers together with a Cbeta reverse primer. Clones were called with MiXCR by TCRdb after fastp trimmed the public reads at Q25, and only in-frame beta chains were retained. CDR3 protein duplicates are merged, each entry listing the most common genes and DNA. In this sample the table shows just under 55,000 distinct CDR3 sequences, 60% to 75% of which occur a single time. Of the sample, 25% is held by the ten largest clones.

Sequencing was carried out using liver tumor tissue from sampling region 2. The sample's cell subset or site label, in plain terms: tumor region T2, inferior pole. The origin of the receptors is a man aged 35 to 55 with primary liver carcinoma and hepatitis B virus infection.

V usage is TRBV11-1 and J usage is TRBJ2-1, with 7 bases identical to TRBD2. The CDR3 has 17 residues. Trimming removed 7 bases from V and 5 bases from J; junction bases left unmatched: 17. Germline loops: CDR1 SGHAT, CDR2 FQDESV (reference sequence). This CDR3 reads CASNLGLTGGVDNEQFF. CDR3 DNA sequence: TGTGCCAGCAACCTGGGACTAACGGGAGGAGTTGACAATGAGCAGTTCTTC.

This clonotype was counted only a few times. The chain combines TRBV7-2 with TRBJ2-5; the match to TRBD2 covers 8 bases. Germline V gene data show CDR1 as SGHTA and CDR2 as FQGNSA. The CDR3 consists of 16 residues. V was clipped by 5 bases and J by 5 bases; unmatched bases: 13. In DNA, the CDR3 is TGTGCCAGCAGCGCTCTGGGACTAGGGGGGGGCGAGACCCAGTACTTC. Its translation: CASSALGLGGGETQYF.

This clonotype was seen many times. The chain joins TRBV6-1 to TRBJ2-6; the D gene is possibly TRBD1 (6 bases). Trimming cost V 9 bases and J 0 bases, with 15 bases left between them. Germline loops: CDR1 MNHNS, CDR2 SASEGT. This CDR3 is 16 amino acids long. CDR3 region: CASTRTADSGANVLTF. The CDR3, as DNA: TGTGCCAGTACCAGGACAGCGGACTCTGGGGCCAACGTCCTGACTTTC.

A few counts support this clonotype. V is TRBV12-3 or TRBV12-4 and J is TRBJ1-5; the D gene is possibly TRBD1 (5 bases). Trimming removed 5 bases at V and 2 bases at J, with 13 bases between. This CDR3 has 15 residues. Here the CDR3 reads CASSKQDTGNQPQHF. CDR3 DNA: TGTGCCAGCAGTAAACAGGACACGGGCAATCAGCCCCAGCATTTT.

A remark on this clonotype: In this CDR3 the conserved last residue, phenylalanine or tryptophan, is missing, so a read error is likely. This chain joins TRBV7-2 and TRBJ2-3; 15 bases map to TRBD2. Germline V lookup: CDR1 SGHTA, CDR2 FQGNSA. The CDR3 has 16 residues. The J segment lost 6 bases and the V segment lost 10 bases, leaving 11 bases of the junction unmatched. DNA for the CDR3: TGTGCCACTACCAGCGGGACTAGCGGGAGGTTGGATACGCAGTATCTT. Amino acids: CATTSGTSGRLDTQYL.

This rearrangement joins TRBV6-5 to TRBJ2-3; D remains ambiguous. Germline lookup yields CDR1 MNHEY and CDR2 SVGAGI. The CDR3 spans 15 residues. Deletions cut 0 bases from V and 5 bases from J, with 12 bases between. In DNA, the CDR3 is TGTGCCAGCAGTTACTCGGGCGAGACTGTAGATACGCAGTATTTT. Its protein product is CASSYSGETVDTQYF.

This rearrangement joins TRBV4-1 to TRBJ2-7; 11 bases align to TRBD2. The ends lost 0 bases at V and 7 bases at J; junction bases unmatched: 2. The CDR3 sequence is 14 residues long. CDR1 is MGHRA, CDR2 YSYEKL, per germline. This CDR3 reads CASSQDRLAGEQYF. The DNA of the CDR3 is TGCGCCAGCAGCCAAGATCGACTAGCGGGAGAGCAGTACTTC.

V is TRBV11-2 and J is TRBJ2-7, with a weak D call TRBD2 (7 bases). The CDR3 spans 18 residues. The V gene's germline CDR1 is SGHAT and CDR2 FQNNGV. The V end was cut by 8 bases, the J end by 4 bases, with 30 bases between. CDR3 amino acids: CASGLSVRLAGGGYEQYF. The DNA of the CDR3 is TGTGCCAGCGGTTTATCCGTTAGACTAGCAGGAGGGGGGTACGAGCAGTACTTC.

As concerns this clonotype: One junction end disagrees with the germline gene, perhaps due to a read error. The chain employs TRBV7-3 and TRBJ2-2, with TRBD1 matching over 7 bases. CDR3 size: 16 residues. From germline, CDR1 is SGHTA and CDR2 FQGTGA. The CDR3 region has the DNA TGTGCCATCAGCTCACAACCATCACAGGGGTCCGGGGAGCTGTTTTTT. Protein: CAISSQPSQGSGELFF.

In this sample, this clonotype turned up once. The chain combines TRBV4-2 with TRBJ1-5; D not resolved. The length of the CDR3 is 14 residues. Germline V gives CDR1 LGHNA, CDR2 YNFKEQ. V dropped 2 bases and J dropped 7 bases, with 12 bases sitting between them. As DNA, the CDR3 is TGTGCCAGCAGCCAAATAGAGATGCCGCAGCCCCAGCATTTT. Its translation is CASSQIEMPQPQHF.

The CDR3 DNA follows: TGTGCCAGCAGCGCTAGCGGGGGGACAGATACGCAGTATTTT. The encoded protein is CASSASGGTDTQYF. The chain recombines TRBV9 with TRBJ2-3; 11 bases fit TRBD2. The V gene's germline CDR1 is SGDLS and CDR2 YYNGEE. This CDR3 region has 14 residues. V lost 3 bases to trimming and J lost 3 bases; unmatched junction nucleotides: 0.

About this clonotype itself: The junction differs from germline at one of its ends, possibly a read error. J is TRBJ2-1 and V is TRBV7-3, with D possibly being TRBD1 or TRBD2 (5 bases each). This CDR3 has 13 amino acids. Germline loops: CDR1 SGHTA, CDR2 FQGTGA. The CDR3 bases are TGTGCCAACAGCCTCAATGAGGGACGGCGACAGTTCTTT. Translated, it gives CANSLNEGRRQFF.

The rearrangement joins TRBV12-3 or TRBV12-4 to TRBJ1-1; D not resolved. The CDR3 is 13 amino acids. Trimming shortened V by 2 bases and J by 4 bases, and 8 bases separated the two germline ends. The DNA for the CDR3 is TGTGCCAGCAGTTTAAAATCTCCCACTGAAGCTTTCTTT. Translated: CASSLKSPTEAFF.

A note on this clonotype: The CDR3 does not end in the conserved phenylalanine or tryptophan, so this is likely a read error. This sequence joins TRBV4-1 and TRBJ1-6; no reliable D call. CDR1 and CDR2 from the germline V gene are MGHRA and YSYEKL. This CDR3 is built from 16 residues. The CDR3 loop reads CASSQTGPSYNPPLHL. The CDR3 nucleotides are TGCGCCAGCAGCCAGACCGGACCGTCCTATAATCCACCCCTCCACCTC.

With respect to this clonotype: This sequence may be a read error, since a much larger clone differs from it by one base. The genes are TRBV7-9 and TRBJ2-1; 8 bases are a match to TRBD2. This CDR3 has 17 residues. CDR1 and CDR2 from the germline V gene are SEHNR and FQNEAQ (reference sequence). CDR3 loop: CASSSTSSGSRREERFF. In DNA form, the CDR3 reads TGTGCCAGCAGCTCCACCTCGAGCGGGAGCCGTCGGGAGGAGCGGTTCTTC.

Here the CDR3 reads CASSLLEGTDTQYF. The CDR3 coding sequence is TGCGCCAGCAGCTTGTTAGAGGGAACAGATACGCAGTATTTT. J is TRBJ2-3 and V is TRBV5-1; the D gene is possibly TRBD2 (5 bases). The V end lost 1 base, the J end lost 3 bases, and 9 bases lay between the germline ends. The CDR3 sequence is 14 residues long. Germline V gene lookup returns CDR1 SGHRS and CDR2 YFSETQ. The full variable domain, rest sourced from reference TRBV5-1 and TRBJ2-3, is KAGVTQTPRYLIKTRGQQVTLSCSPISGHRSVSWYQQTPGQGLQFLFEYFSETQRNKGNFPGRFSGRQFSNSRSEMNVSTLELGDSALYLCASSLLEGTDTQYFGPGTRLTVL.

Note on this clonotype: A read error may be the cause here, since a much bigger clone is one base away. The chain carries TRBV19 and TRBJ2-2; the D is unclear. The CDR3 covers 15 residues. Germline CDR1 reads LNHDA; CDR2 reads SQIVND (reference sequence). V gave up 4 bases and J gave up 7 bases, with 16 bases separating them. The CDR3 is CASSKGLSRGGELFF. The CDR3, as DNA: TGTGCCAGTAGTAAGGGCCTCTCCCGAGGCGGGGAGCTGTTTTTT.

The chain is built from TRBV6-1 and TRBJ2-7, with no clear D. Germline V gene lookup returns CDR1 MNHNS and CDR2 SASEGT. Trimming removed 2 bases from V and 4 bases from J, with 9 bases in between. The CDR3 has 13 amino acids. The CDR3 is CASSECIFYEQYF. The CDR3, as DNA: TGTGCCAGCAGTGAATGTATTTTTTACGAGCAGTACTTC.

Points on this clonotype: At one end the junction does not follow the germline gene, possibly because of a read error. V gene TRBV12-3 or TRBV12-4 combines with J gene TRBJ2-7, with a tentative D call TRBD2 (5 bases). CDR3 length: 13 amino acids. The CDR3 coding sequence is TGTACCAGTACCCGACGGGAATACTACGATCAGTACTTC. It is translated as CTSTRREYYDQYF.

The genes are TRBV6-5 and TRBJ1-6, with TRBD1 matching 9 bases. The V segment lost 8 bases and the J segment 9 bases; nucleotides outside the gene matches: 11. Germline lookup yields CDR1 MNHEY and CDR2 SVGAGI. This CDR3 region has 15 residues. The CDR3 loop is CASCPGTGSSSPLHF. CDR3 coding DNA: TGTGCCAGCTGCCCAGGGACAGGGTCATCTTCACCCCTCCACTTT.

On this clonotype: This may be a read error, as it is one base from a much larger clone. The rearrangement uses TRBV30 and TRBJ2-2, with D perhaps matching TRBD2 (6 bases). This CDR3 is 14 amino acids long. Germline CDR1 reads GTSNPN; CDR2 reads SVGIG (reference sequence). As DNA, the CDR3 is TGTGCCTGGAGGGGGCTTTTATGGACCGGGGGGCTGTTTTTT. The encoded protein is CAWRGLLWTGGLFF. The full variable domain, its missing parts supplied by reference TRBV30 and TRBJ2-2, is SQTIHQWPATLVQPVGSPLSLECTVEGTSNPNLYWYRQAAGRGLQLLFYSVGIGQISSEVPQNLSASRPQDRQFILSSKKLLLSDSGFYLCAWRGLLWTGGLFFGEGSRLTVL.

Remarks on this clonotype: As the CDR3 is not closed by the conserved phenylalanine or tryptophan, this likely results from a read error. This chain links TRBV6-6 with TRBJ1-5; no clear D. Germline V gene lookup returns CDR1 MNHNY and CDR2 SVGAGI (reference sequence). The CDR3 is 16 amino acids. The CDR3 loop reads CTSSYRVECSNQPQHL. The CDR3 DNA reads TGTACCAGCAGTTACCGAGTAGAGTGTAGCAATCAGCCCCAGCATTTA.